The clone carrying this TCR beta chain appeared many times. This specimen belongs to a study of T cell clonality in common variable immunodeficiency. This table comes from immunoSEQ multiplex PCR, and its TCRdb copy is limited to in-frame clones, with some not included. The sample is made up of tens of thousands of clones, none counted only once. The TCR sequence derives from a person aged 18 to 70 in good health. The sample comprised peripheral blood mononuclear cells.

Incomplete CDR3 DNA: TGTGCCAGCAGTTTAGGGCTAGCGGAGAACACCGGGGAG. As protein: CASSLGLAENTGE. The full CDR3 is CASSLGLAENTGELFF. The genes are TRBV27 and TRBJ2-2; 7 positions match TRBD2. The CDR3 is cut off 3 residues early in the read; its end comes from the germline J gene. This CDR3 has 16 amino acids. In germline, CDR1 is MNHEY, CDR2 SMNVEV (reference sequence). V trimming: 2 bases; J trimming: 1 base; junction bases outside the gene matches: 4.